This TCR beta chain originates from a study of blood T cell repertoires in COVID-19. The overall study: Both acute and convalescent COVID-19 samples were obtained from the United States, Italy and Spain.

Losses at the gene ends were 0 bases for V and 5 bases for J; bases not matched to a gene: 5. Germline assignment: CDR1 GTSNPN and CDR2 SVGIG (reference sequence). The CDR3 runs to 15 residues. Followed over time, Seattle patients had been enrolled while infection was active. Per the authors' pipeline: Estimates of nucleated cell counts were drawn from the amplification of reference gene primers. Clones were sequenced by immunoSEQ multiplex PCR, and TCRdb holds only the in-frame ones, with some missing. The D gene and trimming were derived from the DNA, and the V and J assignments and clone size from that table. Of approximately 140,000 clones in the sample, 84% were seen once.

The chain combines TRBV30 with TRBJ2-3; 10 nucleotides line up with TRBD2. Sequenced input: peripheral blood. This receptor was identified in a man under 40 with COVID-19, enrolled during active disease. The CDR3, as DNA: TGTGCCTGGAGTGTAGGCACTAGCGGGGAAGATACGCAGTATTTT. This encodes CAWSVGTSGEDTQYF.